The rows below give T cell receptor beta chains drawn from one sample of a study of CD8 T cells in Susac syndrome. TCRdb re-called the immunoSEQ multiplex PCR reads with MiXCR, one entry per CDR3 protein. The table has 120,000 or so distinct CDR3 sequences, about 94% seen once. The sample comprised CD8+ T cells from PBMCs. Receptor source: a human donor with Susac syndrome. The CDR3 runs from the conserved cysteine through the conserved F or W. A D gene is named only where the DNA matches it firmly. A clone size is listed for some rows: how often the clone was seen (once, few, many), or a class if it is expanded.

TRBD1,TRBV14,TRBJ2-7,-,CASSFTGGGYEQYF,TGTGCCAGCAGCTTTACAGGGGGCGGATACGAGCAGTACTTC
-,TRBV6-5,TRBJ1-4,-,CASSYLSMGGNEKLFF,TGTGCCAGCAGTTACCTGTCCATGGGCGGTAATGAAAAACTGTTTTTT
-,TRBV20-1,TRBJ1-2,-,CSADLIRVDGYTF,TGCAGTGCAGACCTCATCCGAGTTGATGGCTACACCTTC
TRBD1,TRBV11-2,TRBJ1-2,-,CASSRQGREIYGYTF,TGTGCCAGCAGCAGACAGGGGAGAGAAATCTATGGCTACACCTTC
-,TRBV12-3/TRBV12-4,TRBJ1-2,-,CASTVGSLKDGYTF,TGTGCCAGCACTGTAGGTTCTCTAAAGGATGGCTACACCTTC
-,TRBV20-1,TRBJ2-7,-,CSARSRGEYEQYF,TGCAGTGCTAGATCCAGGGGGGAGTACGAGCAGTACTTC
TRBD2,TRBV7-8,TRBJ2-1,-,CASSHTPSGGAYRSYNEQFF,TGTGCCAGCAGCCATACCCCGAGCGGGGGCGCATATCGCTCCTACAATGAGCAGTTCTTC
-,TRBV21-1,TRBJ2-7,-,CASSKVPDRSYEQYF,TGTGCCAGCAGCAAAGTCCCGGACAGATCCTACGAGCAGTACTTC
TRBD2,TRBV13,TRBJ2-7,-,CASSPTRGSPYEQYF,TGTGCCAGCAGCCCGACGCGGGGGTCGCCCTACGAGCAGTACTTC
-,TRBV11-2,TRBJ2-3,-,CASNHGPDTQYF,TGTGCCAGCAACCATGGGCCAGATACGCAGTATTTT
-,TRBV7-3,TRBJ2-1,-,CASSSGLSNEQFF,TGTGCCAGCAGCTCAGGACTAAGCAATGAGCAGTTCTTC
-,TRBV29-1,TRBJ2-1,-,CSGQIVYNEQFF,TGCAGTGGACAGATAGTATACAATGAGCAGTTCTTC
-,TRBV12-3/TRBV12-4,TRBJ1-5,-,CASSLGGAPSNQPQHF,TGTGCCAGCAGTTTAGGGGGGGCCCCTAGCAATCAGCCCCAGCATTTT
-,TRBV9,TRBJ2-2,once,CASRPGGGAAGELFF,TGTGCCAGCAGACCAGGGGGGGGCGCGGCCGGGGAGCTGTTTTTT
-,TRBV2,TRBJ2-6,once,CASRLLSGANVLTF,TGTGCCAGCAGATTGCTCTCTGGGGCCAACGTCCTGACTTTC
-,TRBV29-1,TRBJ1-2,-,CSVVERLGYTF,TGCAGCGTTGTGGAACGACTTGGCTACACCTTC
-,TRBV4-2,TRBJ1-1,-,CASSQERENTEAFF,TGTGCCAGCAGCCAAGAACGAGAGAACACTGAAGCTTTCTTT
-,TRBV27,TRBJ2-7,-,CASGSGTSYEQYF,TGTGCCAGCGGAAGTGGGACATCCTACGAGCAGTACTTC
TRBD2,TRBV20-1,TRBJ2-1,-,CSARTGTSGGLGNEQFF,TGCAGTGCTAGAACTGGGACTAGCGGGGGTCTCGGCAATGAGCAGTTCTTC
-,TRBV29-1,TRBJ2-5,once,CSVADSAFTQYF,TGCAGCGTTGCGGACTCGGCCTTTACCCAGTACTTC
TRBD2,TRBV4-1,TRBJ2-3,-,CASSQGLAVSDTQYF,TGCGCCAGCAGCCAAGGACTAGCGGTCAGTGATACGCAGTATTTT
-,TRBV29-1,TRBJ1-1,once,CSGGGQNTEAFF,TGCAGCGGGGGGGGACAAAACACTGAAGCTTTCTTT
-,TRBV9,TRBJ2-2,-,CASSPSGAALGELFF,TGTGCCAGCAGCCCCTCTGGGGCCGCACTCGGGGAGCTGTTTTTT
TRBD1,TRBV10-3,TRBJ2-1,-,CAIRREQGANEQFF,TGTGCCATCCGACGAGAACAGGGGGCTAATGAGCAGTTCTTC
TRBD2,TRBV4-1,TRBJ2-5,-,CASSQTTSGEETQYF,TGCGCCAGCAGCCAGACGACTAGCGGGGAAGAGACCCAGTACTTC
TRBD2,TRBV15,TRBJ2-5,-,CATSRGLAGAETQYF,TGTGCCACCAGCAGGGGACTAGCGGGGGCGGAGACCCAGTACTTC
TRBD2,TRBV15,TRBJ2-5,once,CATSLSGGGLQETQYF,TGTGCCACCAGCCTTAGCGGGGGGGGACTCCAAGAGACCCAGTACTTC
TRBD1,TRBV30,TRBJ2-1,-,CAWSQQGAYNEQFF,TGTGCCTGGAGCCAACAGGGGGCCTACAATGAGCAGTTCTTC
-,TRBV29-1,TRBJ1-2,-,CSVAHYGEELIEHGYTF,TGCAGCGTCGCCCACTACGGGGAGGAACTTATAGAGCATGGCTACACCTTC
-,TRBV3-1,TRBJ2-3,-,CASSLRDLGDTQYF,TGTGCCAGCAGCCTTCGGGACCTGGGAGATACGCAGTATTTT
-,TRBV9,TRBJ2-5,-,CASNRPPYQETQYF,TGTGCCAGCAACAGACCACCGTACCAAGAGACCCAGTACTTC
-,TRBV29-1,TRBJ1-3,-,CSVDLGNTIYF,TGCAGCGTTGATCTCGGAAACACCATATATTTT
-,TRBV3-1,TRBJ2-5,-,CASSQDSDGQETQYF,TGTGCCAGCAGCCAAGATTCGGACGGCCAAGAGACCCAGTACTTC
-,TRBV29-1,TRBJ1-1,-,CSVDRVSTEAFF,TGCAGCGTTGATAGGGTATCCACTGAAGCTTTCTTT
-,TRBV5-1,TRBJ1-1,once,CASSASGRPEAFF,TGCGCCAGCAGCGCCTCGGGGAGGCCAGAAGCTTTCTTT
TRBD2,TRBV7-3,TRBJ2-5,-,CASSLLGSSGPPAETQYF,TGTGCCAGCAGCTTATTAGGGTCTAGCGGCCCCCCCGCGGAGACCCAGTACTTC
TRBD1,TRBV7-9,TRBJ1-2,-,CASTGANYGYTF,TGTGCCAGTACAGGGGCTAACTATGGCTACACCTTC
TRBD1,TRBV27,TRBJ1-2,-,CASSSTGSGYGYTF,TGTGCCAGCAGCTCGACAGGGTCCGGCTATGGCTACACCTTC
-,TRBV4-3,TRBJ2-1,-,CASSQEESLRHNEQFF,TGCGCCAGCAGCCAAGAGGAGAGCTTGAGACACAATGAGCAGTTCTTC
-,TRBV24-1,TRBJ2-2,-,CATSLDTGELFF,TGTGCCACCAGCCTCGACACCGGGGAGCTGTTTTTT
TRBD1,TRBV7-9,TRBJ2-7,once,CASSSRTGTEYF,TGTGCCAGCAGCTCCCGGACAGGGACCGAGTACTTC
-,TRBV19,TRBJ2-3,-,CASSMALIGPSTDTQYF,TGTGCCAGTAGTATGGCCCTGATCGGCCCTAGCACAGATACGCAGTATTTT
-,TRBV11-2,TRBJ2-5,-,CASSLELVARETQYF,TGTGCCAGCAGCTTAGAGTTGGTAGCACGAGAGACCCAGTACTTC
-,TRBV20-1,TRBJ2-7,-,CSAVGTNSYEQYF,TGCAGTGCGGTCGGGACAAACTCCTACGAGCAGTACTTC
TRBD2,TRBV20-1,TRBJ2-2,-,CSARAGLAVIPTGELFF,TGCAGTGCTAGGGCGGGACTAGCGGTGATTCCCACCGGGGAGCTGTTTTTT
-,TRBV7-3,TRBJ2-1,-,CASSLDQGAYNEQFF,TGTGCCAGCAGCTTAGACCAGGGAGCTTACAATGAGCAGTTCTTC
TRBD1,TRBV20-1,TRBJ2-3,-,CSASPGTGTDTQYF,TGCAGTGCTAGTCCCGGGACAGGGACAGATACGCAGTATTTT
-,TRBV27,TRBJ2-7,-,CASSLRGANEQYF,TGTGCCAGCAGTTTACGGGGGGCCAACGAGCAGTACTTC
-,TRBV12-3/TRBV12-4,TRBJ2-2,few,CASSLTRELFF,TGTGCCAGCAGTTTAACTAGGGAGCTGTTTTTT
-,TRBV5-1,TRBJ2-5,-,CASSPPSIETQYF,TGCGCCAGCAGCCCACCATCGATTGAGACCCAGTACTTC
-,TRBV29-1,TRBJ2-7,-,CSVERGYEQYF,TGCAGCGTTGAACGGGGGTACGAGCAGTACTTC
-,TRBV7-2,TRBJ2-1,-,CASSSVPPGGGWNEQFF,TGTGCCAGCAGCTCAGTCCCCCCCGGTGGCGGGTGGAATGAGCAGTTCTTC
-,TRBV5-6,TRBJ2-7,-,CASSSQGSYEQYF,TGTGCCAGCAGCTCTCAGGGCTCCTACGAGCAGTACTTC
TRBD2,TRBV7-9,TRBJ2-5,-,CASGGGGPPDEETQYF,TGTGCCAGCGGGGGCGGGGGGCCCCCAGATGAAGAGACCCAGTACTTC
TRBD1,TRBV12-3/TRBV12-4,TRBJ1-2,-,CASSLGTGINYGYTF,TGTGCCAGCAGTCTGGGGACAGGGATTAACTATGGCTACACCTTC
TRBD2,TRBV3-1,TRBJ2-1,-,CASSLSGGTYNEQFF,TGTGCCAGCAGTCTTAGCGGGGGGACCTACAATGAGCAGTTCTTC